This T cell receptor beta chain was retrieved from a study of blood T cell repertoires in COVID-19. Study-wide context: Some COVID-19 samples were acute and others convalescent; all came from the United States, Italy and Spain.

The CDR3 has 12 amino acids. Germline CDR1 MRHNA, CDR2 SNTAGT. V was cut by 0 bases and J by 10 bases, with 10 bases left in between. Original data processing: From reference gene primer amplification, estimates of nucleated cell counts were derived. Sequenced by immunoSEQ multiplex PCR; TCRdb stores in-frame clones only, minus some. The V and J calls and clone size were taken over from that table, and D and trimming were inferred from the DNA. The table has approximately 170,000 clones, around four fifths seen once. The material sequenced was peripheral blood. This TCR came from an elderly woman with COVID-19, enrolled during active disease. This chain uses TRBV6-4 with TRBJ2-7; D ambiguous. The CDR3 loop is CASSDSVPRQYF. CDR3 nucleotide sequence: TGTGCCAGCAGTGACTCTGTCCCCCGTCAGTACTTC.